The next 18 T cell receptor beta chains were all read from a single sample in a study of human T cells and chemical hapten exposure (dated by TCRdb to the early 2020s). The time point label of this sample denotes: patch test 1, 2 weeks after DPC sensitization. The treatment or condition label, read with the paper, signifies: therapeutic diphenylcyclopropenone sensitization with weekly scalp DPC. Libraries were made using RACE. Sequencing took place on a NextSeq 500. Using fastp trimming at Q25 and MiXCR clonotype assembly, TCRdb reanalyzed the public sequencing data and kept in-frame beta chains. Rows matching on CDR3 protein sequence are summarized as one entry with the most common DNA and genes. This sample lists approximately 110,000 distinct CDR3 sequences; about 10% were detected once. Approximately 4% of the sample comes from the top ten. The specimen comprised whole blood, sampled in connection with sensitization to the hapten diphenylcyclopropenone (DPC). Receptors were obtained from a middle-aged woman with alopecia areata. Some clones in this sample may be carry-over from other donors' samples.

This clonotype occurred many times. This chain links TRBV7-2 with TRBJ1-1; perhaps TRBD1 as D (5 bases). The ends were cut back, 5 bases at V and 4 bases at J, with 14 bases in the middle. Germline V CDR1 and CDR2: SGHTA, FQGNSA. The CDR3 is 14 amino acids. The CDR3 region is CASSRGHASTEAFF. CDR3 bases: TGTGCCAGCAGCCGAGGACACGCGAGCACTGAAGCTTTCTTT.

The chain combines TRBV20-1 with TRBJ2-5; TRBD1 agrees at 7 bases. V gave up 5 bases and J gave up 3 bases; unmatched junction bases: 3. Germline V lookup: CDR1 DFQATT, CDR2 SNEGSKA (reference sequence). The CDR3 spans 12 residues. CDR3 nucleotide sequence: TGCAGTGCTGCAGGGGGAGAAGAGACCCAGTACTTC. This gives the protein CSAAGGEETQYF.

CDR3 sequence reads: CSAELDRPNEQFF. CDR3 nucleotide sequence: TGCAGTGCCGAACTGGACAGACCCAATGAGCAGTTCTTC. The chain employs TRBV20-1 and TRBJ2-1; perhaps TRBD1 as D (6 bases). The germline gives CDR1 DFQATT, CDR2 SNEGSKA (reference sequence). V dropped 6 bases and J dropped 6 bases, with 15 bases sitting between them. CDR3 length equals 13 residues.

V is TRBV6-2 or TRBV6-3 and J is TRBJ1-1, with TRBD1 identical over 9 bases. J was trimmed by 7 bases and V by 2 bases; bases with no gene match: 5. From germline, CDR1 is MNHEY and CDR2 SVGEGT. The CDR3 loop spans 14 amino acids. The CDR3 DNA reads TGTGCCAGCAGTTACCCCGGGACAGGGCGTGAAGCTTTCTTT. Protein sequence: CASSYPGTGREAFF.

This clonotype was picked up many times. The genes are TRBV20-1 and TRBJ2-2; possibly TRBD1 or TRBD2 for D (5 bases each). Per the germline V gene, CDR1 is DFQATT and CDR2 is SNEGSKA (reference sequence). The CDR3 has 14 residues. V gave up 6 bases and J gave up 8 bases, with 19 bases separating them. As DNA, the CDR3 is TGCAGTGCAACCGGGACCCTAGGGTTAGGGGAGCTGTTTTTT. It is translated as CSATGTLGLGELFF.

This clonotype was found many times. V is TRBV5-1 and J is TRBJ2-1, with 8 bases aligning to TRBD2. Germline V gene lookup returns CDR1 SGHRS and CDR2 YFSETQ. The CDR3 sequence is 14 residues long. The junction had 7 bases not matched to a gene; V was cut back by 2 bases and J by 9 bases. The CDR3 sequence: CASSFGTSLTEQFF. CDR3 nucleotide sequence: TGCGCCAGCAGCTTCGGGACTAGTCTCACTGAGCAGTTCTTC. The variable domain in full, completed from reference TRBV5-1 and TRBJ2-1, reads KAGVTQTPRYLIKTRGQQVTLSCSPISGHRSVSWYQQTPGQGLQFLFEYFSETQRNKGNFPGRFSGRQFSNSRSEMNVSTLELGDSALYLCASSFGTSLTEQFFGPGTRLTVL.

The chain combines TRBV20-1 with TRBJ1-5; 10 bases fit TRBD1. Germline values: CDR1 DFQATT, CDR2 SNEGSKA (reference sequence). V lost 5 bases, J lost 9 bases, and 10 bases stayed unmatched. The CDR3 runs 14 residues. The CDR3 region has the DNA TGCAGTGCTCCCGGGACAGGGGAGCCACGGCCCCAGCATTTT. Amino acid sequence: CSAPGTGEPRPQHF.

This clonotype was seen repeatedly, ten times or more. The chain couples TRBV6-1 to TRBJ1-2; possible D gene TRBD1, 6 bases. V dropped 5 bases and J dropped 8 bases, with 15 bases sitting between them. The CDR3 is made up of 13 amino acids. Germline assignment: CDR1 MNHNS and CDR2 SASEGT. The CDR3 nucleotides are TGTGCCAGCAGTCCCAAGGACAGTTTCGGCTACACCTTC. Amino acid sequence: CASSPKDSFGYTF.

This clonotype was counted many times. The genes are TRBV6-6 and TRBJ1-4; 9 bases agree with TRBD1. V lost 6 bases and J lost 6; bases outside the gene matches: 8. CDR3 length: 15 residues. CDR1 and CDR2 (germline): MNHNY, SVGAGI (reference sequence). The CDR3 sequence is CASSPYTGGDEKLFF. The DNA for the CDR3 is TGTGCCAGCAGCCCATACACAGGGGGCGATGAAAAACTGTTTTTT.

This clonotype occurred many times. This rearrangement joins TRBV10-3 to TRBJ2-5; 8 bases line up with TRBD2. This CDR3 is built from 14 residues. Germline V gene lookup returns CDR1 ENHRY and CDR2 SYGVKD. Trimming cost V 6 bases and J 0 bases; bases outside gene matches: 3. The CDR3 spells CAIRATSDQETQYF. The CDR3 DNA sequence: TGTGCCATCAGGGCGACTAGCGACCAAGAGACCCAGTACTTC.

To note about this clonotype: Since a much larger clone is just one base distant, this may be a read error. The rearrangement uses TRBV24-1 and TRBJ2-6, with D possibly being TRBD1 (5 bases). Germline V lookup: CDR1 KGHDR, CDR2 SFDVKD. This CDR3 comprises 16 residues. CDR3 amino acids: CATSDLSPSGASVLTF. The CDR3 DNA reads TGTGCCACCAGTGATTTGTCCCCATCTGGGGCCAGCGTCCTGACTTTC.

The chain employs TRBV28 and TRBJ2-5; TRBD1 is a possible D gene (6 bases). Germline CDR1 MDHEN, CDR2 SYDVKM. The CDR3 totals 12 residues. V was pared by 7 bases and J by 5 bases, with 11 bases between. The CDR3 DNA reads as TGTGCCAGCAAACAGGGCTTGGAGACCCAGTACTTC. Protein product: CASKQGLETQYF.

The table lists this clonotype with many counts. The chain employs TRBV30 and TRBJ1-5; D not certain. CDR3 length equals 12 residues. With 5 bases removed from V and 3 bases from J, the gap between germline ends came to 8 bases. Germline V gene lookup returns CDR1 GTSNPN and CDR2 SVGIG (reference sequence). CDR3 residues: CAWRQPNQPQHF. CDR3 nucleotide sequence: TGTGCCTGGCGGCAGCCCAATCAGCCCCAGCATTTT. Combining the CDR3 with reference TRBV30 and TRBJ1-5 gives the whole variable domain SQTIHQWPATLVQPVGSPLSLECTVEGTSNPNLYWYRQAAGRGLQLLFYSVGIGQISSEVPQNLSASRPQDRQFILSSKKLLLSDSGFYLCAWRQPNQPQHFGDGTRLSIL.

This chain links TRBV6-2 or TRBV6-3 with TRBJ2-1, with D tentatively TRBD1 (6 bases). The V and J ends lost 5 bases and 0 bases respectively, with 11 bases between them. CDR1 and CDR2 (germline): MNHEY, SVGEGT. CDR3 length: 15 amino acids. The CDR3 is CASSHRASSYNEQFF. The CDR3 nucleotides are TGTGCCAGCAGTCACAGGGCGAGCTCCTACAATGAGCAGTTCTTC.

This clonotype came up a few times. The V call is TRBV7-3, the J call TRBJ2-2; a weak D match, TRBD1 (6 bases). This CDR3 is 15 amino acids long. V lost 2 bases, J lost 3 bases, and 10 bases lay in between. The germline V gene encodes CDR1 SGHTA and CDR2 FQGTGA. The CDR3 region is CASSLGRGYTGELFF. CDR3 coding DNA: TGTGCCAGCAGCTTAGGCAGGGGATACACCGGGGAGCTGTTTTTT.

This clonotype has more than one count but fewer than ten. V is TRBV20-1 and J is TRBJ1-5, with D perhaps TRBD1 (5 bases). Germline V gene sequence: CDR1 DFQATT, CDR2 SNEGSKA (reference sequence). The V end lost 6 bases, the J end lost 0 bases, and 12 bases lay between the germline ends. The CDR3 is 14 residues long. The CDR3: CSARDSYSNQPQHF. DNA of the CDR3: TGCAGTGCCCGCGACAGCTATAGCAATCAGCCCCAGCATTTT.

Concerning this clonotype itself: No conserved phenylalanine or tryptophan is present at the end of the CDR3, so a read error is the likely explanation. This chain uses TRBV7-9 with TRBJ1-5, with D perhaps matching TRBD1 (6 bases). The CDR3 is 15 residues long. Looked up from germline, CDR1 is SEHNR and CDR2 is FQNEAQ (reference sequence). Trimming pared 1 base from V and 3 bases from J, leaving 10 bases between. CDR3: CASSLGAGANQPQHI. The CDR3, as DNA: TGTGCCAGCAGCTTAGGTGCAGGGGCCAATCAGCCCCAGCATATT.

The V gene is TRBV2, the J gene TRBJ2-3, with D uncertain. Between the trimmed V and J ends, which lost 6 bases and 8 bases, there was a span of 15 bases. This CDR3 is 13 amino acids long. Germline-derived CDR1 and CDR2 are SNHLY and FYNNEI. CDR3 DNA: TGTGCCAGCAGGCCTCCCTTCTCATCTACGCAGTATTTT. This translates into CASRPPFSSTQYF.